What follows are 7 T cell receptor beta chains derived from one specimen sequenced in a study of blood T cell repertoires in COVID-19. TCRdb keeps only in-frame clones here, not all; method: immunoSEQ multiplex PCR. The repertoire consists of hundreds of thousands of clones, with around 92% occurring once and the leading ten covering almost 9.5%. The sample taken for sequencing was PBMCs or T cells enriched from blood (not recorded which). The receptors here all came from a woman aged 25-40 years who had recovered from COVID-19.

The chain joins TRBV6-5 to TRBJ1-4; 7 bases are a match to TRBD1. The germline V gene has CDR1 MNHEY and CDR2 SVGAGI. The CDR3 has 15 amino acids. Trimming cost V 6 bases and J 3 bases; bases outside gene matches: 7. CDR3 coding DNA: TGTGCCAGCAGGTCGACAGGGAACTCTAATGAAAAACTGTTTTTT. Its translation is CASRSTGNSNEKLFF.

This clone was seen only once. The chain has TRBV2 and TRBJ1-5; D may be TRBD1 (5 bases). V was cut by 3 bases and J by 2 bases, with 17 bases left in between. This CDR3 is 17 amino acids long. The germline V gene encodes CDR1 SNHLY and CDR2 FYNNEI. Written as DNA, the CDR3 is TGTGCCAGCAGTGATGCAGGGAGGGTAATTGGCAATCAGCCCCAGCATTTT. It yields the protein CASSDAGRVIGNQPQHF.

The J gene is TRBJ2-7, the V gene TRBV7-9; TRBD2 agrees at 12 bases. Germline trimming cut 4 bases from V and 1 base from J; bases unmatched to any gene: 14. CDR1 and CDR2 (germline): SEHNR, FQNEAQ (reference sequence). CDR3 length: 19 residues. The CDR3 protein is CASSSRLAGDGSGSYEQYF. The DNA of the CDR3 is TGTGCCAGCAGCTCCAGACTAGCGGGAGACGGTAGTGGGTCCTACGAGCAGTACTTC.

For the CDR3, the DNA is TGTGCCAGCAGCGACAGTAACTATGGCTACACCTTC. Protein: CASSDSNYGYTF. The V and J genes are TRBV9 and TRBJ1-2; D remains unclear. Deletions cut 3 bases from V and 1 base from J, with 4 bases between. The CDR3 length is 12 residues. CDR1 and CDR2 (germline): SGDLS, YYNGEE. Complete variable domain (other parts from reference TRBV9 and TRBJ1-2): DSGVTQTPKHLITATGQRVTLRCSPRSGDLSVYWYQQSLDQGLQFLIQYYNGEERAKGNILERFSAQQFPDLHSELNLSSLELGDSALYFCASSDSNYGYTFGSGTRLTVV.

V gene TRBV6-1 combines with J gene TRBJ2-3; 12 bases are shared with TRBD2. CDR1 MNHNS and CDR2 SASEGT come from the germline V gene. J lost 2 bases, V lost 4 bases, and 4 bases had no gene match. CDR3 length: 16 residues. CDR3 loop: CASSVTSGGVTDTQYF. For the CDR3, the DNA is TGTGCCAGCAGTGTGACTAGCGGGGGTGTCACAGATACGCAGTATTTT.

The CDR3 DNA reads TGTGCCAGTACCGAAGGGGCCAGGGGAAACACTGAAGCTTTCTTT. Its translation is CASTEGARGNTEAFF. J is TRBJ1-1 and V is TRBV19, with TRBD1 as a possible D gene (6 bases). The CDR3 runs to 15 residues. CDR1 LNHDA and CDR2 SQIVND come from the germline V gene (reference sequence). V gave up 7 bases and J gave up 2 bases, with 17 bases separating them.

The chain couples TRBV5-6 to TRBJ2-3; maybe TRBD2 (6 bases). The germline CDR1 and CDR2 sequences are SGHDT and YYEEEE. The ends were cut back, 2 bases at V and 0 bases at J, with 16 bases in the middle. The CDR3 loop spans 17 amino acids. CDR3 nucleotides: TGTGCCAGCAGCTTTCCCCCCGGGAGAACTAGCACAGATACGCAGTATTTT. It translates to CASSFPPGRTSTDTQYF.